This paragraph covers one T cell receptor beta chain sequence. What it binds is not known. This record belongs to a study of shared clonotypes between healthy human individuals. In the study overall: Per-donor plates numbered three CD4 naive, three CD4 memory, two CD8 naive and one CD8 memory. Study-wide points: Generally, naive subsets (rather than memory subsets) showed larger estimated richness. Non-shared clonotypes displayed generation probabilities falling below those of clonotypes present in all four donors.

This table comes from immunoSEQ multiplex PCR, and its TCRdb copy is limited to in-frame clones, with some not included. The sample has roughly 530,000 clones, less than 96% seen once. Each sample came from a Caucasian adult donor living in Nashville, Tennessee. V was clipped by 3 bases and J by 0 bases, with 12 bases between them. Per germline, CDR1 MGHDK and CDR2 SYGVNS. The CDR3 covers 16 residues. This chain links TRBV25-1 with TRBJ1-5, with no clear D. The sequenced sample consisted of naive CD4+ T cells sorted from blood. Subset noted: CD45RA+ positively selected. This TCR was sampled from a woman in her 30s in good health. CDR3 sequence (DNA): TGTGCCAGCAGTGATTTATTAAGGATTAGCAATCAGCCCCAGCATTTT. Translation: CASSDLLRISNQPQHF. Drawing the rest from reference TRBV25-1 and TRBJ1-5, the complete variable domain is EADIYQTPRYLVIGTGKKITLECSQTMGHDKMYWYQQDPGMELHLIHYSYGVNSTEKGDLSSESTVSRIRTEHFPLTLESARPSHTSQYLCASSDLLRISNQPQHFGDGTRLSIL.